In its sample, the clone carrying this T cell receptor (beta chain) was seen a few times. Antigen specificity is unknown. This record comes from a study of blood T cells in healthy people across ages. From germline, CDR1 is MNHEY and CDR2 SMNVEV (reference sequence). Germline trimming cut 1 base from V and 6 bases from J; bases unmatched to any gene: 7. The CDR3 has 16 amino acids. Then a second PCR, running about 6 to 12 cycles, was carried out with a sample-barcoded 5' primer and a J-beta primer mix. Each cDNA molecule carried a tag from a template-switch adaptor that contained 12 random nucleotides. TCRdb re-derived calls from the 5' RACE reads in MiXCR, one entry per CDR3 protein. The table records some 730,000 distinct CDR3 sequences, approximately 21% of them present only once. Regarding the study as a whole: Total diversity from one million sequenced T cells was likely underestimated.

Specimen: blood. The sequence was collected from a man in his 70s in good health. The V gene is TRBV27, the J gene TRBJ2-3; 10 bases match TRBD2. CDR3 in amino acids: CASSLWASGGLDTQYF. The CDR3 DNA reads TGTGCCAGCAGTTTATGGGCTAGCGGGGGTTTGGATACGCAGTATTTT.